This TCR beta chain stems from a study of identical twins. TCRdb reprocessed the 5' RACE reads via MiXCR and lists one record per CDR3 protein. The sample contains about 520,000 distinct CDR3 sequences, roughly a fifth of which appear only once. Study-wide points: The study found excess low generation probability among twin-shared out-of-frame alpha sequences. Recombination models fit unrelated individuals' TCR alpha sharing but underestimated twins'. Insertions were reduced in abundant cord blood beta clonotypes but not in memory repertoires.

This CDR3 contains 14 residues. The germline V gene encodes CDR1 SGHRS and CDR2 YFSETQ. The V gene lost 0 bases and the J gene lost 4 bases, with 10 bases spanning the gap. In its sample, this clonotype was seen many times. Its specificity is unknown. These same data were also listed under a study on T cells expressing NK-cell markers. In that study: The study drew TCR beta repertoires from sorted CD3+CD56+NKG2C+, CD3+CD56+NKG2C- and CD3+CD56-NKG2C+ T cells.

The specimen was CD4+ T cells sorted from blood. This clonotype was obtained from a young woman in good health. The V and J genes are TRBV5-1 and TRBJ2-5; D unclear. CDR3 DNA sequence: TGCGCCAGCAGCTTGGGCGAATCGCGAGAGACCCAGTACTTC. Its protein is CASSLGESRETQYF. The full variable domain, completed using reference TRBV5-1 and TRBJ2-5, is KAGVTQTPRYLIKTRGQQVTLSCSPISGHRSVSWYQQTPGQGLQFLFEYFSETQRNKGNFPGRFSGRQFSNSRSEMNVSTLELGDSALYLCASSLGESRETQYFGPGTRLLVL.